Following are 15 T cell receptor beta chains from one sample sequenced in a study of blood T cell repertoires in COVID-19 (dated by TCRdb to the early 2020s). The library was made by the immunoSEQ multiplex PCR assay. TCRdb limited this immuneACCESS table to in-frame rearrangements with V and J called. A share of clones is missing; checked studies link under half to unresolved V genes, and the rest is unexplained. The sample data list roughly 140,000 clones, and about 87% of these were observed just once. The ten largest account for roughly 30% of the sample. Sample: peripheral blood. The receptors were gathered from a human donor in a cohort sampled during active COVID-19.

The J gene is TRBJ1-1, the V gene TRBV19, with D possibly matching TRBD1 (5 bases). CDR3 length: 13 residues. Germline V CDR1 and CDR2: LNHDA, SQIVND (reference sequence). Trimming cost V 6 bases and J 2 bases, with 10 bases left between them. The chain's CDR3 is CASRLTDNTEAFF. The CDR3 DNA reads TGTGCCAGTAGGCTGACAGACAACACTGAAGCTTTCTTT. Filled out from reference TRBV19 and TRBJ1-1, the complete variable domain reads DGGITQSPKYLFRKEGQNVTLSCEQNLNHDAMYWYRQDPGQGLRLIYYSQIVNDFQKGDIAEGYSVSREKKESFPLTVTSAQKNPTAFYLCASRLTDNTEAFFGQGTRLTVV.

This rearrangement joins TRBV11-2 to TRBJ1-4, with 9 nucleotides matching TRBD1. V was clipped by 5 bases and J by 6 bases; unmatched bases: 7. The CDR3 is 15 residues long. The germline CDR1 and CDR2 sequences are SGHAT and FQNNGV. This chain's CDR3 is CASSMDRGGHEKLFF. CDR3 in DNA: TGTGCCAGCAGCATGGACAGGGGAGGTCATGAAAAACTGTTTTTT.

CDR3 nucleotide sequence: TGTGCCAGCAGCTTGTCCCGACTTAGCTCCTACGAGCAGTACTTC. Its translation: CASSLSRLSSYEQYF. This chain links TRBV7-2 with TRBJ2-7; D remains unclear. V lost 3 bases and J lost 0, with 12 bases in between. The CDR3 length is 15 residues. Looked up from germline, CDR1 is SGHTA and CDR2 is FQGNSA.

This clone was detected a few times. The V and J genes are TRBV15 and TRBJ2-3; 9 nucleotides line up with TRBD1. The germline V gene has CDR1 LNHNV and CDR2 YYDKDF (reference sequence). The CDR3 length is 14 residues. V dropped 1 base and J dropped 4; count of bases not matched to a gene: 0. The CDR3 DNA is TGTGCCACCAGCAGAGGACAGGGGGCAGATACGCAGTATTTT. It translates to CATSRGQGADTQYF.

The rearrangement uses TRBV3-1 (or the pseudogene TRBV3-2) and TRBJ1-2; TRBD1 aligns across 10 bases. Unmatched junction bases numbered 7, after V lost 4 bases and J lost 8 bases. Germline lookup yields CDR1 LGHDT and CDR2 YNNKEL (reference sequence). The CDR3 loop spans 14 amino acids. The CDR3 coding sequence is TGTGCCAGCAGCCCTCGGGACAGGGGCGGAGGCTACACCTTC. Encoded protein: CASSPRDRGGGYTF.

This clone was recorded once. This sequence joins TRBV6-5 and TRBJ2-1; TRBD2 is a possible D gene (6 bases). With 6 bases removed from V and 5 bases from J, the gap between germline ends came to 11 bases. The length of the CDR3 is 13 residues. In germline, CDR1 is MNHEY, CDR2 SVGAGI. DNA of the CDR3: TGTGCCAGCAGGAATAGCGGAAACAATGAGCAGTTCTTC. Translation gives CASRNSGNNEQFF.

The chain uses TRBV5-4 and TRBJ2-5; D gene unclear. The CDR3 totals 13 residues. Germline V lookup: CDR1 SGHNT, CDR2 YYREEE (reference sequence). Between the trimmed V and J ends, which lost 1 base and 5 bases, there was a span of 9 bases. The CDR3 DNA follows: TGTGCCAGCAGCTTGAAAACTTCGGAGACCCAGTACTTC. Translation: CASSLKTSETQYF. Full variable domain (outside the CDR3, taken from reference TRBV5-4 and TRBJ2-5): ETGVTQSPTHLIKTRGQQVTLRCSSQSGHNTVSWYQQALGQGPQFIFQYYREEENGRGNFPPRFSGLQFPNYSSELNVNALELDDSALYLCASSLKTSETQYFGPGTRLLVL.

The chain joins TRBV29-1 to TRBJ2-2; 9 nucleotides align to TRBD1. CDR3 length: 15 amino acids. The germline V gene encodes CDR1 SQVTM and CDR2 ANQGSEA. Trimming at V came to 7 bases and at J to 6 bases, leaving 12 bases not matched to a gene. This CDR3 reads CSGGYWDRESGELFF. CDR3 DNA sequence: TGCAGCGGTGGTTATTGGGACAGGGAGTCCGGGGAGCTGTTTTTT.

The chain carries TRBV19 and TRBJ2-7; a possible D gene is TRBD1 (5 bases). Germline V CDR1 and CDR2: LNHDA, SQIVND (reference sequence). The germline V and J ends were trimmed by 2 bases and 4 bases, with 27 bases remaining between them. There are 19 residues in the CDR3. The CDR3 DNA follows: TGTGCCAGTAGTATATCGACCGCGGTATATGAAGGGGAACGGTACGAGCAGTACTTC. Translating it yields CASSISTAVYEGERYEQYF.

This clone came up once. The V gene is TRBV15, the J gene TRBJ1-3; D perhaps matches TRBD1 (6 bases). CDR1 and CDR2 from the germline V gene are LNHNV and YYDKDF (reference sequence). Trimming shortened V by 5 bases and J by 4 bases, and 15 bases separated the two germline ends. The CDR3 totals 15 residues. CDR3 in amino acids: CATSVRDTGGNTIYF. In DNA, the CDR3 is TGTGCCACCAGCGTCCGGGACACGGGAGGAAACACCATATATTTT.

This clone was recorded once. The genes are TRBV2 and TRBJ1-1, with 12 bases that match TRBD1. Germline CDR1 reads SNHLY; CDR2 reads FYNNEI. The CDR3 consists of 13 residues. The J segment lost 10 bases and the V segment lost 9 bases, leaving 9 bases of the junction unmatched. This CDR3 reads CARTGTGGGGAFF. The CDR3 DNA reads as TGTGCCAGAACCGGGACAGGGGGCGGGGGAGCTTTCTTT.

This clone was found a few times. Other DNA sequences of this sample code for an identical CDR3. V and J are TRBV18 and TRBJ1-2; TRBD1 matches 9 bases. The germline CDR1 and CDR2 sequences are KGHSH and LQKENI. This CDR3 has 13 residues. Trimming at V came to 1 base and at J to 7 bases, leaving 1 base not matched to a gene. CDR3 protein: CASSPRQGGGYTF. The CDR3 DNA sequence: TGTGCCAGCTCACCACGACAGGGGGGTGGCTACACCTTC.

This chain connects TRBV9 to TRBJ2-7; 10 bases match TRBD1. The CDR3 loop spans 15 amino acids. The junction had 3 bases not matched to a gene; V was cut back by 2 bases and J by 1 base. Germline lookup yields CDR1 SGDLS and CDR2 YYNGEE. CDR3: CASSVGTGESYEQYF. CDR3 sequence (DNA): TGTGCCAGCAGCGTCGGGACAGGGGAGTCCTACGAGCAGTACTTC.

The CDR3 loop is CASSLGDGGAFHEQFF. CDR3 DNA: TGTGCCAGCAGCTTAGGGGACGGGGGGGCTTTTCATGAGCAGTTCTTC. This sequence joins TRBV11-2 and TRBJ2-1; 8 nucleotides line up with TRBD2. Trimming at V came to 1 base and at J to 8 bases, leaving 10 bases not matched to a gene. Germline CDR1 reads SGHAT; CDR2 reads FQNNGV. This CDR3 has 16 residues.

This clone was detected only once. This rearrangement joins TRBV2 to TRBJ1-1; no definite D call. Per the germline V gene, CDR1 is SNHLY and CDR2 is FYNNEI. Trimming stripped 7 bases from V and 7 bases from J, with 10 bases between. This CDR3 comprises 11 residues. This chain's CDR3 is CASNQYREAFF. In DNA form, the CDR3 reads TGTGCCAGCAATCAGTACCGTGAAGCTTTCTTT.